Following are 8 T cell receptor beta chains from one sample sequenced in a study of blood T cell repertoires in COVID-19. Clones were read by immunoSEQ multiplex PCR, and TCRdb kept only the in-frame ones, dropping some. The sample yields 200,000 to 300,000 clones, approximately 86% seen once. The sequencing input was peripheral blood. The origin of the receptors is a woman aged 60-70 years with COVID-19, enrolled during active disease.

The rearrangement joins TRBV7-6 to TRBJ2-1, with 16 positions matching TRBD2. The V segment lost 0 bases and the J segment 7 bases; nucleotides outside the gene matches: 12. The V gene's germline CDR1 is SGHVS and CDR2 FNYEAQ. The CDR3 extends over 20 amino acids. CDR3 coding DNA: TGTGCCAGCAGCTTAGCCTCCGGGACTAGCGGGAGGGCCTGGAGTAATGAGCAGTTCTTC. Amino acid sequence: CASSLASGTSGRAWSNEQFF.

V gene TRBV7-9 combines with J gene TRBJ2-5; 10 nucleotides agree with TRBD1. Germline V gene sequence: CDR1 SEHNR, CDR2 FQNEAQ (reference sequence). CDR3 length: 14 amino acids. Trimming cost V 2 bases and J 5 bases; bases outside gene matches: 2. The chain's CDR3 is CASSLRQGAETQYF. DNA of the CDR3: TGTGCCAGCAGCTTAAGACAGGGGGCTGAGACCCAGTACTTC.

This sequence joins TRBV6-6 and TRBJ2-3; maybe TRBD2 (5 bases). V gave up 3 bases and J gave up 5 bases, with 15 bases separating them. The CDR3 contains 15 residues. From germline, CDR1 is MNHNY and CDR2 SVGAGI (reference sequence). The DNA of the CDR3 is TGTGCCAGCAGTTATAGGGAGAGGGCCGGAGATACGCAGTATTTT. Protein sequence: CASSYRERAGDTQYF.

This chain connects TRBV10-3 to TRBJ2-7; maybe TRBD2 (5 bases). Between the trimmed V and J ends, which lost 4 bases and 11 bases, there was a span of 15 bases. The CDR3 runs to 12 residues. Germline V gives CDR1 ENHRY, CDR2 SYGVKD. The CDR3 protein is CAISASGEREYF. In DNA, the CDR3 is TGTGCCATCAGTGCTTCCGGGGAAAGGGAGTACTTC.

The CDR3 DNA sequence: TGTGCCAGCAGTTCACAGGGCCCTCAAGCCGGGGAGCTGTTTTTT. It translates to CASSSQGPQAGELFF. This chain links TRBV7-9 with TRBJ2-2, with TRBD1 as a possible D gene (6 bases). The V end was cut by 6 bases, the J end by 6 bases, with 17 bases between. CDR1 SEHNR and CDR2 FQNEAQ come from the germline V gene (reference sequence). This CDR3 is 15 amino acids long.

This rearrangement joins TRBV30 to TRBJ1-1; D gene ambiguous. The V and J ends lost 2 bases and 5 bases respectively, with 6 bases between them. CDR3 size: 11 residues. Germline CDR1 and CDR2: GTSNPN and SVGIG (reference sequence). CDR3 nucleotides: TGTGCCTGGAGTTTGTCTACTGAAGCTTTCTTT. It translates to CAWSLSTEAFF.

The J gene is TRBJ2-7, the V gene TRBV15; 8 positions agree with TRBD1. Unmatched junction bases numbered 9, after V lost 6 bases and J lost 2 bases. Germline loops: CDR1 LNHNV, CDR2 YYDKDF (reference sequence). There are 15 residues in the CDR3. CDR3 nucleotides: TGTGCCACCAGTAGGGGCGGACAGGGAACCTACGAGCAGTACTTC. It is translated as CATSRGGQGTYEQYF.

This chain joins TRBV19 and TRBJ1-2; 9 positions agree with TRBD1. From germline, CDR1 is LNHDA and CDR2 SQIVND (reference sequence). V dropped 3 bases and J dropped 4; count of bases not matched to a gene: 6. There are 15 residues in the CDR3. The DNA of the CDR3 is TGTGCCAGTAGTATGAAGGGACAGGGAGGCTATGGCTACACCTTC. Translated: CASSMKGQGGYGYTF.